This T cell receptor (beta chain) is drawn from a study of T cell responses to AZD1222 COVID-19 vaccine. General study points: Donor demographics were predominantly white British with a female majority; clonal diversity may be underestimated. At baseline, seropositivity was found in only a handful of AZD1222 recipients. When two AZD1222 doses had been given, Spike-specific TCR breadth and depth rose. Regions 160-218 and 743-854 dominated among vaccine-associated CD4 TCRs spanning spike.

A few counts support this clone. Its specificity is not known. Relative to the germline gene, one junction end is altered; a read error may explain this. Generated by immunoSEQ multiplex PCR, the TCRdb table keeps only in-frame clones and is missing some. Of approximately 260,000 clones in the sample, 85% to 95% are singletons; the top ten hold roughly 0.51%. The sequence derives from an adult in good health. The sequenced sample was peripheral blood, obtained on day 0 of AZD1222 vaccination.

CDR3 amino acids: CASSLWGGLVTGAFF. In DNA, the CDR3 is TGTGCCAGCAGTTTATGGGGGGGATTGGTAACTGGAGCTTTCTTT. V gene TRBV28 combines with J gene TRBJ1-1; TRBD1 might be the D (5 bases). This CDR3 comprises 15 residues. Germline V CDR1 and CDR2: MDHEN, SYDVKM.